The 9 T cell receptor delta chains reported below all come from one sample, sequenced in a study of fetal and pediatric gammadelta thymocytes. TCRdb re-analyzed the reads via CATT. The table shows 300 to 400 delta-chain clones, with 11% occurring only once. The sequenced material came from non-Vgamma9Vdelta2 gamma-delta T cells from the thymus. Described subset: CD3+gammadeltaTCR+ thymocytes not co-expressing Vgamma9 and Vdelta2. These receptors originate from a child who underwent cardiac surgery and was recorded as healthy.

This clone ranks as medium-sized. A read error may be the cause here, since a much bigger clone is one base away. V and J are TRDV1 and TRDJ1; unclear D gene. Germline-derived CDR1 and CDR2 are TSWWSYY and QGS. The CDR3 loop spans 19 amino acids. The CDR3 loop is CALRELAMEVGGYTDKLIF. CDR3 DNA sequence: TGTGCTCTTAGGGAACTAGCAATGGAGGTTGGTGGGTACACCGATAAACTCATCTTT.

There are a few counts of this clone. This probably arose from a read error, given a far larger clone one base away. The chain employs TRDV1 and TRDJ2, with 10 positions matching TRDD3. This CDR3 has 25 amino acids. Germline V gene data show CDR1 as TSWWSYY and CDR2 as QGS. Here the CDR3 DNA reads TGTGCTCTTTGGGAACCTTCGTTGAGCCTCCTACGGGGGATACGCCATCCTTTTTTGACAGCACAACTCTTCTTT. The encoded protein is CALWEPSLSLLRGIRHPFLTAQLFF.

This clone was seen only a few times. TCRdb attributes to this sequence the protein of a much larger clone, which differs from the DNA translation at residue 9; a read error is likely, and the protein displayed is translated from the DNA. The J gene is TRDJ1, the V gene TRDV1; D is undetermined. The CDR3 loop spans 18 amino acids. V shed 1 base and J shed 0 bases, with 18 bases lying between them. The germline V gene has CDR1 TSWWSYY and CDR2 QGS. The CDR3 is CALGERRRPPLYTDKLIF. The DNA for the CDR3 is TGTGCTCTTGGGGAACGGCGGCGTCCCCCCCTCTACACCGATAAACTCATCTTT.

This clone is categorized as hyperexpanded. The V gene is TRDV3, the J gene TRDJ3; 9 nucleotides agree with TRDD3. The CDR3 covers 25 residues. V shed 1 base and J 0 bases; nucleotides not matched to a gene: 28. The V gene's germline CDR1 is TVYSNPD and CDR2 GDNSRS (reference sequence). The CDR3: CAFKSPRFRILGDLLGSWDTRQMFF. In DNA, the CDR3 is TGTGCCTTTAAGTCCCCAAGGTTTCGTATACTGGGGGACCTCCTCGGCTCCTGGGACACCCGACAGATGTTTTTC. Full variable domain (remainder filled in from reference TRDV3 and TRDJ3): CDKVTQSSPDQTVASGSEVVLLCTYDTVYSNPDLFWYRIRPDYSFQFVFYGDNSRSEGADFTQGRFSVKHILTQKAFHLVISPVRTEDSATYYCAFKSPRFRILGDLLGSWDTRQMFFGTGIKLFVEP.

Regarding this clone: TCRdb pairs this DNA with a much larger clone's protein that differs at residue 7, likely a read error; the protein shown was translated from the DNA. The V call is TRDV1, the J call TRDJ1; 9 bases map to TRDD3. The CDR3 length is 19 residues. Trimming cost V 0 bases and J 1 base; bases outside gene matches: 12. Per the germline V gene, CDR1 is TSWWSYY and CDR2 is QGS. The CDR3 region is CALGELFFPTGGITDKLIF. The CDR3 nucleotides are TGTGCTCTTGGGGAACTATTCTTTCCTACTGGGGGAATCACCGATAAACTCATCTTT.

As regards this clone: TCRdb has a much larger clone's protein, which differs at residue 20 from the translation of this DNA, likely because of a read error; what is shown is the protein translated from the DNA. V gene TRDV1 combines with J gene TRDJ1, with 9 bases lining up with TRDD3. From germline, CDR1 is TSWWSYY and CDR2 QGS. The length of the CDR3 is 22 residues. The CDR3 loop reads CALGERIYLGIRSKPYTDKPIF. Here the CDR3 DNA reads TGTGCTCTTGGGGAACGGATCTACTTGGGGATACGTTCAAAACCTTACACCGATAAACCCATCTTT.

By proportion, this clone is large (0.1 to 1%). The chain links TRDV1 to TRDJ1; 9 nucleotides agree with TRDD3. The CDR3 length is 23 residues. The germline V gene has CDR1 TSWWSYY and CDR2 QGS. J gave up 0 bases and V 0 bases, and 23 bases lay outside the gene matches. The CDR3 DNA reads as TGTGCTCTTGGGGAACTGCGCTTGAGGTTTCTCCCACTGGGGGACTTGTACACCGATAAACTCATCTTT. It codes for CALGELRLRFLPLGDLYTDKLIF.

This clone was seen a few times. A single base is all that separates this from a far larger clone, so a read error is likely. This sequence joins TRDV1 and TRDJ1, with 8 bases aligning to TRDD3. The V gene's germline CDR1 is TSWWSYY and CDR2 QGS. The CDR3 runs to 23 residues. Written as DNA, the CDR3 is TGTGCTCTTGGGGAATCAGCTCCTACAGTCCGGGGCTGGGGGACTCCGTACACCAATAAACTCATCTTT. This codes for CALGESAPTVRGWGTPYTNKLIF.

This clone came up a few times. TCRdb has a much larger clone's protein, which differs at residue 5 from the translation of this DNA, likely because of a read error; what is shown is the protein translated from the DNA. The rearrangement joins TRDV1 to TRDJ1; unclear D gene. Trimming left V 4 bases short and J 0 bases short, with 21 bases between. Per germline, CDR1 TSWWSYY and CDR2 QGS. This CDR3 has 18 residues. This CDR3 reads CALGGRRRSPLYTDKLIF. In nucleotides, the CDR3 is TGTGCTCTTGGGGGACGGCGGCGTTCCCCCCTCTACACCGATAAACTCATCTTT.